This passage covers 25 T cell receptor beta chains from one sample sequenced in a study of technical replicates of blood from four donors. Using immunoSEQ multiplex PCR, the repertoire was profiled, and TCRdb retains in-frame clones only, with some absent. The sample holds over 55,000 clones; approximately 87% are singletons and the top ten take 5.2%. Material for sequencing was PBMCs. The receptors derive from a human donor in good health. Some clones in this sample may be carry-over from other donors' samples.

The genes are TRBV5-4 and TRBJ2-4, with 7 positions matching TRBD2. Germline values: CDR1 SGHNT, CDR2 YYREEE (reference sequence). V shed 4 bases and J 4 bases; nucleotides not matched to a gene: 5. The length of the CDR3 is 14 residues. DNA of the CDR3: TGTGCCAGCAGCCCAGGGACTATTAAAAACATTCAGTACTTC. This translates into CASSPGTIKNIQYF.

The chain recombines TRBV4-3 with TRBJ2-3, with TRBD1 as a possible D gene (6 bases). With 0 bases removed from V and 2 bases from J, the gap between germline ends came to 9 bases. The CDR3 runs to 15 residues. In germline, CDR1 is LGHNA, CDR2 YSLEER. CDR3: CASSQDPGATDTQYF. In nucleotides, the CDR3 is TGCGCCAGCAGCCAAGATCCAGGGGCCACAGATACGCAGTATTTT.

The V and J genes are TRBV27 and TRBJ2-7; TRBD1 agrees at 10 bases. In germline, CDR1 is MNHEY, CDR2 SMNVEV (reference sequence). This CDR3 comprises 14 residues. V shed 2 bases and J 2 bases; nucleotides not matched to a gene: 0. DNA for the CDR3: TGTGCCAGCAGTTTAGGGACAGGGGCCTACGAGCAGTACTTC. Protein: CASSLGTGAYEQYF.

CDR3 coding DNA: TGTGCCAGCAAGTCTAGCGGGTCGAGCACAGATACGCAGTATTTT. It is translated as CASKSSGSSTDTQYF. The rearrangement uses TRBV21-1 and TRBJ2-3; TRBD2, the table's D call, lacks a check against the DNA. TRBV21-1 is reported as a pseudogene. This CDR3 contains 15 residues.

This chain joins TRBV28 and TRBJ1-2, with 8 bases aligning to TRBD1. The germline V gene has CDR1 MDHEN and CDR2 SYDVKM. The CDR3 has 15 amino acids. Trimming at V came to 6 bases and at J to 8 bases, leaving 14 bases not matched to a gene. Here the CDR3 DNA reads TGTGCCAGCAGCCCAAGCGGGACAGGATATAGGGGCTACACCTTC. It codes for CASSPSGTGYRGYTF.

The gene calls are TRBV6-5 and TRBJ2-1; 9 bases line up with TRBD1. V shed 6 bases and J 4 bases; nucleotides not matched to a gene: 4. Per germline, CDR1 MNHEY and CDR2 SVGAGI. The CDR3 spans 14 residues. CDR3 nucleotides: TGTGCCAGCAGCCCCGGGACAGGGTACAATGAGCAGTTCTTC. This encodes CASSPGTGYNEQFF.

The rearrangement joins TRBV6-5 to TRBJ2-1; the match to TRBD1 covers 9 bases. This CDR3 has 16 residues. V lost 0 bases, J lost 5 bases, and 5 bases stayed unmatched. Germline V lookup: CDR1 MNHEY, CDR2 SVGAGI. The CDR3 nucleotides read TGTGCCAGCAGTTACTCGAAGGGACAGGGTAACAATGAGCAGTTCTTC. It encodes CASSYSKGQGNNEQFF.

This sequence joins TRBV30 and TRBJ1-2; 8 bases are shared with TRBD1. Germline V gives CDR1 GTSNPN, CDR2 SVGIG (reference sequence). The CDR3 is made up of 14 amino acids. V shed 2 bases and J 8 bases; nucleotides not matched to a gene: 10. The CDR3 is CAWSTGQEGGGYTF. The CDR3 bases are TGTGCCTGGAGTACGGGACAGGAGGGAGGGGGCTACACCTTC.

The CDR3 sequence: CASSGGDERNSPLHF. In nucleotides, the CDR3 is TGTGCCAGCAGCGGAGGGGATGAAAGGAATTCACCCCTCCACTTT. This chain uses TRBV5-4 with TRBJ1-6, with a tentative D call TRBD1 (5 bases). Trimming shortened V by 4 bases and J by 7 bases, and 15 bases separated the two germline ends. The CDR3 contains 15 residues. Looked up from germline, CDR1 is SGHNT and CDR2 is YYREEE (reference sequence).

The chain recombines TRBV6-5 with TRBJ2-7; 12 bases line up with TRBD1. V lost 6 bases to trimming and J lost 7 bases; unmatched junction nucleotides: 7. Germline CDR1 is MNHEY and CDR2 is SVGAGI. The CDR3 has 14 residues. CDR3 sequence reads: CASSSGTGGGEQYF. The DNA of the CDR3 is TGTGCCAGCAGCTCCGGGACAGGGGGCGGGGAGCAGTACTTC.

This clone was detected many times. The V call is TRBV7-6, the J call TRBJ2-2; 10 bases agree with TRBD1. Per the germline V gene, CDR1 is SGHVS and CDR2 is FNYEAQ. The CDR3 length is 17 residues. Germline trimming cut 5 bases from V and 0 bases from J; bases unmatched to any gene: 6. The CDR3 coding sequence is TGTGCCAGCAGCACGGACAGGGGGTGGTCGAACACCGGGGAGCTGTTTTTT. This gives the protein CASSTDRGWSNTGELFF.

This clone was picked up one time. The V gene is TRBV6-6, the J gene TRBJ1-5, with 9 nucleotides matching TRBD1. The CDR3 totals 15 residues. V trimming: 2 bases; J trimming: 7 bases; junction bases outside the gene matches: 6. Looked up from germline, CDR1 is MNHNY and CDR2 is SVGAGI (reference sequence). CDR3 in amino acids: CASSYETGGGQPQHF. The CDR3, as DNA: TGTGCCAGCAGTTACGAGACAGGGGGGGGACAGCCCCAGCATTTT.

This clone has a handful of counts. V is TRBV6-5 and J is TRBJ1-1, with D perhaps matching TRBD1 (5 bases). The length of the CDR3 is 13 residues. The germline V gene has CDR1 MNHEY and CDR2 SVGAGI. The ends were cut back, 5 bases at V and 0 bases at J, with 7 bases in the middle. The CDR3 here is CASSMTVNTEAFF. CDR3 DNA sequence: TGTGCCAGCAGTATGACAGTGAACACTGAAGCTTTCTTT.

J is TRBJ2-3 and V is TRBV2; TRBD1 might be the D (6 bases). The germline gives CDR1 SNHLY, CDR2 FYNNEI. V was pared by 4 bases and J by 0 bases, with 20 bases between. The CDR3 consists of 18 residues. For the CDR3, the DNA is TGTGCCAGCAGTGGTGAGCCGGGACAACTTTTAAGCACAGATACGCAGTATTTT. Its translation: CASSGEPGQLLSTDTQYF.

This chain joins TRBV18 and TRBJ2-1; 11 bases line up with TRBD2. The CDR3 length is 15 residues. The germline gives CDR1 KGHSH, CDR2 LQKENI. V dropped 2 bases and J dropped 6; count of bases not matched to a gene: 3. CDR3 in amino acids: CASSPTSGRLNEQFF. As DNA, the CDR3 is TGTGCCAGCTCACCAACTAGCGGGAGACTCAATGAGCAGTTCTTC.

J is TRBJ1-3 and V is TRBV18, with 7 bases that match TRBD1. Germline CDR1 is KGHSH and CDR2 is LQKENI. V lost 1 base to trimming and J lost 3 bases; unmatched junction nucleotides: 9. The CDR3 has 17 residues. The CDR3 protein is CASSPQDRSIFGNTIYF. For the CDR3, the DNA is TGTGCCAGCTCACCACAGGACAGGAGCATTTTTGGAAACACCATATATTTT.

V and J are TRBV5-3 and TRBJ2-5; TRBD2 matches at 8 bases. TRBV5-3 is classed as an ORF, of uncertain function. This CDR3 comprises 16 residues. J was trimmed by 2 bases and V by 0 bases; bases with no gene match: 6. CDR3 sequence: CARSLEGLAGQETQYF. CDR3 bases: TGTGCCAGAAGCTTGGAGGGGTTAGCGGGGCAAGAGACCCAGTACTTC.

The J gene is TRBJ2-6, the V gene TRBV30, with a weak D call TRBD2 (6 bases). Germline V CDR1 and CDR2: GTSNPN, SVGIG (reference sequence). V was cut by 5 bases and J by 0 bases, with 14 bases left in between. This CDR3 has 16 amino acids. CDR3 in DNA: TGTGCCTGGTGGAGGGCAGGAACCTCTGGGGCCAACGTCCTGACTTTC. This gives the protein CAWWRAGTSGANVLTF.

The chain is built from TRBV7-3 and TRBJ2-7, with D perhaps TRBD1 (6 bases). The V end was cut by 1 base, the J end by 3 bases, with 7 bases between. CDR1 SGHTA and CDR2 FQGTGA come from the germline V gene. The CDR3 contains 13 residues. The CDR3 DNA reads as TGTGCCAGCAGCTTAATGGACAGCTACGAGCAGTACTTC. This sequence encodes CASSLMDSYEQYF.

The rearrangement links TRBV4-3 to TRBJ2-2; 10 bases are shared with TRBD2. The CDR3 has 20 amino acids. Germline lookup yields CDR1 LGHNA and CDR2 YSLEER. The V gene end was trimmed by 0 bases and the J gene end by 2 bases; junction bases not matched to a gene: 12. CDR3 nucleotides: TGCGCCAGCAGCCAAGATAGCCCCTGGAGCGGGAGGGGTAACACCGGGGAGCTGTTTTTT. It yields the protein CASSQDSPWSGRGNTGELFF.

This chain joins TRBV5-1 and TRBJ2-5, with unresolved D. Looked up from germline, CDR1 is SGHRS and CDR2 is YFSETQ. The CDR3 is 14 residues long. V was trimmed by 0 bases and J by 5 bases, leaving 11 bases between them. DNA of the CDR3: TGCGCCAGCAGCTTGGGGCTCACCGTGGAGACCCAGTACTTC. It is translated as CASSLGLTVETQYF. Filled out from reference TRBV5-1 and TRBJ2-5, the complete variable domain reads KAGVTQTPRYLIKTRGQQVTLSCSPISGHRSVSWYQQTPGQGLQFLFEYFSETQRNKGNFPGRFSGRQFSNSRSEMNVSTLELGDSALYLCASSLGLTVETQYFGPGTRLLVL.

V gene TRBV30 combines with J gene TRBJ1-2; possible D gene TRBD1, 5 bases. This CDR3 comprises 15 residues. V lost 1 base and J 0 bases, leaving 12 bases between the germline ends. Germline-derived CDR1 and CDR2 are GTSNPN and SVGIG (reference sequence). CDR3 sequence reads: CAWSDVGGPNYGYTF. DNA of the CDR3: TGTGCCTGGAGTGACGTGGGGGGTCCTAACTATGGCTACACCTTC.

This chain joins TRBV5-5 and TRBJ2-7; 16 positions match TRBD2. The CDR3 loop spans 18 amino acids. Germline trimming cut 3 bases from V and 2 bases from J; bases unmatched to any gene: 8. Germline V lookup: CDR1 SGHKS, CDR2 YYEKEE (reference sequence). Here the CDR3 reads CASSSRGLAGGNTYEQYF. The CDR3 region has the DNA TGTGCCAGCAGCTCTAGGGGACTAGCGGGGGGGAATACCTACGAGCAGTACTTC.

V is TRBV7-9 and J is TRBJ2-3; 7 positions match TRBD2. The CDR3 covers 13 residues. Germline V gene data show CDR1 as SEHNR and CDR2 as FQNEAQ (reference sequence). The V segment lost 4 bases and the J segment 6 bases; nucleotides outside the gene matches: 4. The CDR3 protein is CASSSPGGDTQYF. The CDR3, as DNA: TGTGCCAGCAGCTCCCCCGGGGGGGATACGCAGTATTTT.

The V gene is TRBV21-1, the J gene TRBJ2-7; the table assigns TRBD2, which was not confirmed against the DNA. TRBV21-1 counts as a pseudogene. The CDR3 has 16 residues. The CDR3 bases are TGTGCCAGCAGCAAAGCGCTTACCGGGAAGCAGGAAGAGCAGTACTTC. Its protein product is CASSKALTGKQEEQYF.